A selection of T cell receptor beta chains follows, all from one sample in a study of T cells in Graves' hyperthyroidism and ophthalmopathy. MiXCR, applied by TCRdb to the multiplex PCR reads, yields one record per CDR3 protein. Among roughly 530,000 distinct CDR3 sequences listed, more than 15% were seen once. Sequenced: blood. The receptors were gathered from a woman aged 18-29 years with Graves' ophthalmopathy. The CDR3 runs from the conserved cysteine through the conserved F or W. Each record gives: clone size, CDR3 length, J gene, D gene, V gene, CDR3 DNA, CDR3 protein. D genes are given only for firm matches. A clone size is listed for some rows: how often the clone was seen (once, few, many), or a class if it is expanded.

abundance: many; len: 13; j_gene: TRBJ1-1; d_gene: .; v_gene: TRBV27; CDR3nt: TGTGCCAGCAGTCCTCCCGGGTACACTGAAGCTTTCTTT; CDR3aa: CASSPPGYTEAFF
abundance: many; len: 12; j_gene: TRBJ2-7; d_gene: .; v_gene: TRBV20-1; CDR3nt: TGCAGTGCCGGACCGCGCTCCTACGAGCAGTACTTC; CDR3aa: CSAGPRSYEQYF
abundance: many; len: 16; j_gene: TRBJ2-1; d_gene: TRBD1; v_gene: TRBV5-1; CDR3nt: TGCGCCAGCAGCTTGAAATGGGACAGGGGGCAGGATGAGCAGTTCTTC; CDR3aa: CASSLKWDRGQDEQFF
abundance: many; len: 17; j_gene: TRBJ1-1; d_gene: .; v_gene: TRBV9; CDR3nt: TGTGCCAGCAGCGGTGGGGCAGGGCGATCTCCAAACACTGAAGCTTTCTTT; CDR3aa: CASSGGAGRSPNTEAFF
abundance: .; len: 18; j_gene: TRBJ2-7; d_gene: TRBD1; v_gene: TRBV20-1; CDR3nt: TGCAGTGCTAGAGAGGGACAGGGTCCGAGGGGTGTCGTCTACGAGCAGTACTTC; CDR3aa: CSAREGQGPRGVVYEQYF
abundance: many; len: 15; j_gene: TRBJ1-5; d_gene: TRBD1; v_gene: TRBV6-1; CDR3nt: TGTGCCAGCAGCCCGGACAGGGAGGGGGATCAGCCCCAGCATTTT; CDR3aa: CASSPDREGDQPQHF
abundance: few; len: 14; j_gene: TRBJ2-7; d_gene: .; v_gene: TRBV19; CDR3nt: TGTGCCAGTAGTAGGGACCTGAGCTCCTACGAGCAGTACTTC; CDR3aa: CASSRDLSSYEQYF
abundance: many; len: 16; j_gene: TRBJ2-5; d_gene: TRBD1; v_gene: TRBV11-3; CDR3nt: TGTGCCAGCAGCTTAGAAGGGACAGGGACACAAGAGACCCAGTACTTC; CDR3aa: CASSLEGTGTQETQYF
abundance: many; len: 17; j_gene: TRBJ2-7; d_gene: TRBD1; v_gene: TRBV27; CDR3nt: TGTGCCAGCAGTTATTTATACGCGGGACAGGGTGAGACAGAGCAGTACTTC; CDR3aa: CASSYLYAGQGETEQYF
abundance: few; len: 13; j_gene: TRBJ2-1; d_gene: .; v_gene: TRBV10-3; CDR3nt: TGTGCCACCCAGAACAGTGGTTACAATGAGCAGTTCTTC; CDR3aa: CATQNSGYNEQFF
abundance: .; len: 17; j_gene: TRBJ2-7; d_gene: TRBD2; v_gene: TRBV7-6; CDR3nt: TGTGCCAGTAACCCGGGACTAGCGGGTATTGGGTCCTACGAGCAGTACTTC; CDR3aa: CASNPGLAGIGSYEQYF
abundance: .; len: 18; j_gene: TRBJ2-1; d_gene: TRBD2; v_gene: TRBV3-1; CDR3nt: TGTGCCAGCAGCCCTGGGACTAGCGGGACCCACTCCTACAATGAGCAGTTCTTC; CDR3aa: CASSPGTSGTHSYNEQFF
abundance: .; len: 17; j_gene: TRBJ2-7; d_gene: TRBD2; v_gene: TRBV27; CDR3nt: TGTGCCAGCAGTCCCATTCTAGCGGGGGGTGGATCCTACGAGCAGTACTTC; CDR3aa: CASSPILAGGGSYEQYF
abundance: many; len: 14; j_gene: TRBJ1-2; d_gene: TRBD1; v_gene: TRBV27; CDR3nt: TGTGCCAGCAGTCAGGGGGCGCATAGCTATGGCTACACCTTC; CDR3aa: CASSQGAHSYGYTF
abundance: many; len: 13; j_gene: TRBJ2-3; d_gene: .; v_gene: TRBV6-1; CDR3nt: TGTGCCAGCAGTGCCGAACTTGGACATACGCAGTATTTT; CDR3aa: CASSAELGHTQYF
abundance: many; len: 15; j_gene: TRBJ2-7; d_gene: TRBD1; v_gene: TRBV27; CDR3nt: TGTGCCAGCAGTCCCCGAGGGGACAGGCCCTACGAGCAGTACTTC; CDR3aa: CASSPRGDRPYEQYF
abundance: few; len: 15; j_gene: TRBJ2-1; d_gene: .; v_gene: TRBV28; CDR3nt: TGTGCCAGCCGGAAAACAGGCCTATCAAACAATGAGCAGTTCTTC; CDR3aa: CASRKTGLSNNEQFF
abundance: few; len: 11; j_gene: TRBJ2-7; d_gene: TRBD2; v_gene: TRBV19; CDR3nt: TGTGCCGCTAGCGGGGGTTACGAGCAGTACTTC; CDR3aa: CAASGGYEQYF
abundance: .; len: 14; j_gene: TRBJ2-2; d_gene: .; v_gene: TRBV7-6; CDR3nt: TGTGCCAGCAGCGCCGGACACATCACCGGGGAGCTGTTTTTT; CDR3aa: CASSAGHITGELFF
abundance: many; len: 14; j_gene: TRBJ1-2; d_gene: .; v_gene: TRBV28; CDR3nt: TGTGCCAGCAGTTTGGCAGGGAAATTCTATGGCTACACCTTC; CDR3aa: CASSLAGKFYGYTF
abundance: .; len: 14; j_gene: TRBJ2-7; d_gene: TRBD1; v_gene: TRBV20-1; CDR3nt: TGCAGTGCTAGAGCCCAGGGGGTCTTGCACGAGCAGTACTTC; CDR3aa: CSARAQGVLHEQYF
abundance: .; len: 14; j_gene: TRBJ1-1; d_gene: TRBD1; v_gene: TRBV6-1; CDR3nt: TGTGCCAGCAGCAGACAGGGCTTGAACACTAAAGCTTTCTTT; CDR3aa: CASSRQGLNTKAFF
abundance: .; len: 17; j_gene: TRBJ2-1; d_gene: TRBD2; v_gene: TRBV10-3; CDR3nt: TGTGCCATCAGTGATCCTGGACTAGCGAGCTCCTACAATGAGCAGTTCTTC; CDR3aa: CAISDPGLASSYNEQFF
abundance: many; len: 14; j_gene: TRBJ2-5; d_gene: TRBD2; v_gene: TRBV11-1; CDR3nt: TGTGCCAGCAGCCCGGGACTAGCGCAAGAGACCCAGTACTTC; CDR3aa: CASSPGLAQETQYF
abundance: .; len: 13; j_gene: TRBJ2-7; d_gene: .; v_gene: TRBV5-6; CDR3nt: TGTGCCAGCAGCTTGGGATATGACTACGAGCAGTACTTC; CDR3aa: CASSLGYDYEQYF
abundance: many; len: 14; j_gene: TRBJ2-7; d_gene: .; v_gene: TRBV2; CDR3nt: TGTGCAGGCGGGTTGGAGGCAGGGAACTACGAGCAGTACTTC; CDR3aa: CAGGLEAGNYEQYF
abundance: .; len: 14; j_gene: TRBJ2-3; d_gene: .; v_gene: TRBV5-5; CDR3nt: TGTGCCAGCAGCAATTTAGGGGCCGCAGATACGCAGTATTTT; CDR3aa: CASSNLGAADTQYF
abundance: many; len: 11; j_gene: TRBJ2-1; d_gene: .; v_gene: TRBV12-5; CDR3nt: TGTGCTAGTGGTAAATACAATGAGCAGTTCTTC; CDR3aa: CASGKYNEQFF
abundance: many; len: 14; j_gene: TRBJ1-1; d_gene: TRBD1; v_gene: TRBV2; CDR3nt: TGTGCCAGCAGTGGATTGACAGGGGAGACTGAAGCTTTCTTT; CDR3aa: CASSGLTGETEAFF
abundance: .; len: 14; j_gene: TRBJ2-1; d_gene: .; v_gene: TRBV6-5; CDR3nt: TGTGCCAGCAGTTATTCACTAGAGGGGAATGAGCAGTTCTTC; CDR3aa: CASSYSLEGNEQFF
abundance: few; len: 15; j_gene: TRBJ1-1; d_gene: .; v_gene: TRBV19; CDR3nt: TGTGCCAGTAGTATAGTTCGGGACCTGAACACTGAAGCTTTCTTT; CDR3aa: CASSIVRDLNTEAFF
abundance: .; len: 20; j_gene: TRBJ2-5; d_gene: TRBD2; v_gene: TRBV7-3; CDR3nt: TGTGCCAGCAGCCCCCTCGGGGGTGGACTAGCGGGAGTGAGACAAGAGACCCAGTACTTC; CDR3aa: CASSPLGGGLAGVRQETQYF
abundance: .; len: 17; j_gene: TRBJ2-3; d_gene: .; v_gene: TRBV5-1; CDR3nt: TGCGCCAGCAGCCAGATGCACGAGGGTCGGCTCACAGATACGCAGTATTTT; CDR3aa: CASSQMHEGRLTDTQYF
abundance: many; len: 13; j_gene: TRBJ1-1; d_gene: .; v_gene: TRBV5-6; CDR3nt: TGTGCCAGCAGCTGGCGATCCCCTTTTGAAGCTTTCTTT; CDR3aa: CASSWRSPFEAFF
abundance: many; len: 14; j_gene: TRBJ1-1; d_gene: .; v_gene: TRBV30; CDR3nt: TGTGCCTGGAGTGTGGGCAGGGGTGGAACTGAAGCTTTCTTT; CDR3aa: CAWSVGRGGTEAFF
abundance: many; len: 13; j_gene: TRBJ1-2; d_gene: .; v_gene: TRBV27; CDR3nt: TGTGCCAGCAGTTTCGGGGGGAGAGATGGCTACACCTTC; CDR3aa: CASSFGGRDGYTF
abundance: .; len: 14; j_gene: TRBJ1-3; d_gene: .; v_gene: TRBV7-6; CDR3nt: TGTGCCAGCAGCTTAGGGGCAGACGGAAACACCATATATTTT; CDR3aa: CASSLGADGNTIYF
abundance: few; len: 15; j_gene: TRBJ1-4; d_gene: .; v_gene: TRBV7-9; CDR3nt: TGTGCCAGCAGCTTAGAGTTCGGGTTAGGAGAAAAACTGTTTTTT; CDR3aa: CASSLEFGLGEKLFF
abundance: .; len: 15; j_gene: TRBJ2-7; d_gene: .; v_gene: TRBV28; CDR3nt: TGTGCCAGCAGCGTAGGAGGGGGGACCCACTACGAGCAGTACTTC; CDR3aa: CASSVGGGTHYEQYF
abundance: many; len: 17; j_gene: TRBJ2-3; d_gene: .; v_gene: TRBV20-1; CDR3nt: TGCAGTGCTGGGCGAAACTTCGGATCCGCCGGCACAGATACGCAGTATTTT; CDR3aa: CSAGRNFGSAGTDTQYF
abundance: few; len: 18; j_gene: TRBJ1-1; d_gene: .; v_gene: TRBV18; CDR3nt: TGTGCCAGCTCACCAATGGACACCTCCGCACGGTCATACACTGAAGCTTTCTTT; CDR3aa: CASSPMDTSARSYTEAFF
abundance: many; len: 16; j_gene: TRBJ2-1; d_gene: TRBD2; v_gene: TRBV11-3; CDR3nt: TGTGCCAGCAGCTATAGGAGCGGGAGCTCCTACAATGAGCAGTTCTTC; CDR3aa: CASSYRSGSSYNEQFF
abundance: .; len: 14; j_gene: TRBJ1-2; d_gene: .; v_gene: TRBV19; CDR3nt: TGTGCCAGTAGTCCCGCCGGGACGGCTTATGGCTACACCTTC; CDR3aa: CASSPAGTAYGYTF
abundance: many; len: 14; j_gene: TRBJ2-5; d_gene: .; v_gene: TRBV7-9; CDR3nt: TGTGCCAGCAGCTTTCGCGGAGAGCAAGAGACCCAGTACTTC; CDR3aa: CASSFRGEQETQYF
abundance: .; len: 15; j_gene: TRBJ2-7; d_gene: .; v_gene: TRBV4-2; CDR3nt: TGTGCCAGCAGCCAAGAATTGGGACCCTACTACGAGCAGTACTTC; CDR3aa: CASSQELGPYYEQYF
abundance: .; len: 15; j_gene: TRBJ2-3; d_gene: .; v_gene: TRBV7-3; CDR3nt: TGTGCCAGCAGCCTTAAACAGGGATTCACAGATACGCAGTATTTT; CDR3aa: CASSLKQGFTDTQYF
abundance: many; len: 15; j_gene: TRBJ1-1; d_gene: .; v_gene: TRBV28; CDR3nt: TGTGCCAGCAACCTTTTTGGGCGTTTGAACACTGAAGCTTTCTTT; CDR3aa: CASNLFGRLNTEAFF
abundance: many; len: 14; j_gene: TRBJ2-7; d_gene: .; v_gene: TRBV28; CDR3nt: TGTGCCAGCAGACTTCGACACACCTCCTACGAGCAGTACTTC; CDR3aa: CASRLRHTSYEQYF
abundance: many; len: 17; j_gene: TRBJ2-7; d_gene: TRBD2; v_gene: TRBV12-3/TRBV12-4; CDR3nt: TGTGCCAGCAGTTCGACTAGCGGGAGATCAAGCTCCTACGAGCAGTACTTC; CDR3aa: CASSSTSGRSSSYEQYF
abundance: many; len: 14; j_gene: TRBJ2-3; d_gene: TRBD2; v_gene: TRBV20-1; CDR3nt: TGCAGTGCTAGAGGAAGCGGGGGGGCCTCTACGCAGTATTTT; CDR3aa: CSARGSGGASTQYF
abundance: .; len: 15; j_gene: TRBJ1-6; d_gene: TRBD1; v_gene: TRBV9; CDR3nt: TGTGCCAGCACGCAAGGAGGGACAGGGTCTTCACCCCTCCACTTT; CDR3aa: CASTQGGTGSSPLHF
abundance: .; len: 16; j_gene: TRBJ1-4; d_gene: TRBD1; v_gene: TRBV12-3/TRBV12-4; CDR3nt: TGTGCCAGCAGTTTTTGGCAGGGGGTTACTAATGAAAAACTGTTTTTT; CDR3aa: CASSFWQGVTNEKLFF
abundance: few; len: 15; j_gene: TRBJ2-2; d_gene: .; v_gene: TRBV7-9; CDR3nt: TGTGCCAGCAGCTTAGGAAGATGGGTCACCGGGGAGCTGTTTTTT; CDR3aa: CASSLGRWVTGELFF